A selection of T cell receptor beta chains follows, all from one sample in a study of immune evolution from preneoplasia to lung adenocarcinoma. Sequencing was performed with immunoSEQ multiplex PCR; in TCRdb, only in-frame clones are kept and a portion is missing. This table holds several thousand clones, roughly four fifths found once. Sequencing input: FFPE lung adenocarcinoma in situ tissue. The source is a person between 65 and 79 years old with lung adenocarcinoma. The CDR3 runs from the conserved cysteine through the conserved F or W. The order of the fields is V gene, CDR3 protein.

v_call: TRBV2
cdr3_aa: CASNFRVEAFF

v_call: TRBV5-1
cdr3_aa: CASSLTTTVLNTEAFF

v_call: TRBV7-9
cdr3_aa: CASSQLDSLIYGYTF

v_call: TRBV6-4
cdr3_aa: CASSDSPLTEQYF

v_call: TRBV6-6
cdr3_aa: CASRTGGFNEQFF

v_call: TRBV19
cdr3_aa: CASSAEGAGYGYTF

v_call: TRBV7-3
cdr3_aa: CASSFGSGPSNEQFF

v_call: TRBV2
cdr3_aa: CASSTERRNGYTF

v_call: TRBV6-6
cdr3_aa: CASGVTEAFF

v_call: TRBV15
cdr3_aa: CATSRDLWTEAFF

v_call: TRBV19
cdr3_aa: CASSIQLVRVDEQYF

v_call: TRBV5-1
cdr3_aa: CASGPRGNTGELFF

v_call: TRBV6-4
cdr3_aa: CASSGDGELFF

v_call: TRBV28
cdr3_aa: CASSLGGQGPYSGNTIYF

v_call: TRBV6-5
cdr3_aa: CASSYGRGFTGNTIYF

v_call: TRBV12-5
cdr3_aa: CASGLGRQGGNTIYF

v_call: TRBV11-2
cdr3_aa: CASSKRQGWDQPQHF

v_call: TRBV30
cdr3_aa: CAWSLPDYNEQFF

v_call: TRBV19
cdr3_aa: CASSIRGIQETQYF

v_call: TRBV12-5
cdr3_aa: CASREDTDTQYF

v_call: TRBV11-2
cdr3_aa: CASSSDSTDTQYF

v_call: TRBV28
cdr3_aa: CASSSRTGLWETQYF

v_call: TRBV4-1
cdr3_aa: CASSQGVGGRYEQYF

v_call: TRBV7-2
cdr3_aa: CASSARDRNEAFF

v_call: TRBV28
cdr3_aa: CASGTGTNGFTEAFF

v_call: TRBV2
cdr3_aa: CANHNRGRRGETQYF